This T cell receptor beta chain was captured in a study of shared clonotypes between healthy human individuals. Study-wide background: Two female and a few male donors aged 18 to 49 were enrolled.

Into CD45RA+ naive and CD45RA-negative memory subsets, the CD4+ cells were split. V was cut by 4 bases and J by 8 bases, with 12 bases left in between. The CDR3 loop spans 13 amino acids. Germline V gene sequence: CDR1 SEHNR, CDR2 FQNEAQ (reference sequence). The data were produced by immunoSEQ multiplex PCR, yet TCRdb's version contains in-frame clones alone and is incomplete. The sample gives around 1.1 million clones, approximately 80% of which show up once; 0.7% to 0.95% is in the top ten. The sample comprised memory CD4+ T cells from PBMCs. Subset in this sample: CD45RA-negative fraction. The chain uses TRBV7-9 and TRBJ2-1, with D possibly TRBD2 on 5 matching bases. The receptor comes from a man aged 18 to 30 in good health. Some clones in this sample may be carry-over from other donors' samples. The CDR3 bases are TGTGCCAGCAGCTCCCGGCTAGCTGATGAGCAGTTCTTC. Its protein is CASSSRLADEQFF.